Listed below are T cell receptor beta chains from one sample, sequenced in a study of CD8 T cells in Susac syndrome. TCRdb re-analysed the immunoSEQ multiplex PCR reads in MiXCR, keeping a single row per CDR3 protein. The sample records around 130,000 distinct CDR3 sequences, 90% to 95% being singletons. The sequenced sample was CD4+ T cells from PBMCs. The receptors stem from a human donor in good health. The CDR3 runs from the conserved cysteine through the conserved F or W. Each record gives: clone size, V gene, J gene, D gene, CDR3 protein, CDR3 DNA. D genes are given only for firm matches. Clone sizes are given selectively: once, few, many, or a class where the clone is expanded.

>NA|TRBV7-2|TRBJ2-7|NA
CASSSQGYEQYF
TGTGCCAGCAGCTCACAGGGATACGAGCAGTACTTC
>NA|TRBV6-1|TRBJ2-3|NA
CASSPGGFTDTQYF
TGTGCCAGCAGTCCGGGCGGGTTCACAGATACGCAGTATTTT
>NA|TRBV7-6|TRBJ2-7|NA
CASSLRLSDEQYF
TGTGCCAGCAGCTTAAGGTTAAGCGACGAGCAGTACTTC
>NA|TRBV5-1|TRBJ1-6|NA
CASSDTDSSPLHF
TGCGCCAGCAGCGATACAGACAGTTCACCCCTCCACTTT
>NA|TRBV5-4|TRBJ2-1|NA
CASSFGGHSSYNEQFF
TGTGCCAGCAGTTTTGGGGGACATAGCTCCTACAATGAGCAGTTCTTC
>NA|TRBV5-1|TRBJ1-1|NA
CASSLVLGRGTEAFF
TGCGCCAGCAGCTTGGTACTAGGTAGGGGCACTGAAGCTTTCTTT
>NA|TRBV19|TRBJ2-1|TRBD2
CASSIFGRADNEQFF
TGTGCCAGTAGTATCTTCGGGAGGGCGGACAATGAGCAGTTCTTC
>once|TRBV29-1|TRBJ2-1|NA
CSVGSSSSYNEQFF
TGCAGCGTTGGTTCGAGCAGCTCCTACAATGAGCAGTTCTTC
>NA|TRBV20-1|TRBJ2-3|TRBD1
CSARPGQGVPTDTQYF
TGCAGTGCTAGACCAGGACAGGGAGTCCCTACAGATACGCAGTATTTT
>NA|TRBV10-3|TRBJ2-7|NA
CAISESSPGAGEQYF
TGTGCCATCAGTGAGTCGTCCCCGGGGGCAGGCGAGCAGTACTTC
>NA|TRBV5-4|TRBJ2-7|NA
CASSLDPGSHEQYF
TGTGCCAGCAGCTTGGATCCGGGGAGCCACGAGCAGTACTTC
>NA|TRBV12-3/TRBV12-4|TRBJ1-2|NA
CASSLAGLGLYGYTF
TGTGCCAGCAGTTTAGCGGGACTGGGACTATATGGCTACACCTTC
>NA|TRBV7-8|TRBJ2-2|NA
CAMAGTATGELFF
TGTGCCATGGCGGGGACAGCCACCGGGGAGCTGTTTTTT
>once|TRBV5-1|TRBJ2-1|TRBD2
CASSPLADSHTEQFF
TGCGCCAGCAGCCCACTAGCGGACTCCCACACTGAGCAGTTCTTC
>NA|TRBV5-1|TRBJ2-2|NA
CASSLAGQRNTGELFF
TGCGCCAGCAGCTTGGCCGGGCAGAGGAACACCGGGGAGCTGTTTTTT
>NA|TRBV5-1|TRBJ2-4|TRBD1
CASSRDRERVGNIQYF
TGCGCCAGCAGCCGGGACAGGGAGAGGGTTGGAAACATTCAGTACTTC
>once|TRBV3-1|TRBJ2-5|NA
CASSHVRETQYF
TGTGCCAGCAGCCATGTGAGGGAGACCCAGTACTTC
>NA|TRBV12-3/TRBV12-4|TRBJ2-4|NA
CASSLAAIAKNIQYF
TGTGCCAGCAGTTTAGCCGCAATAGCCAAAAACATTCAGTACTTC
>NA|TRBV12-3/TRBV12-4|TRBJ2-5|NA
CASTRDFETQYF
TGTGCCAGCACCCGGGACTTCGAGACCCAGTACTTC
>NA|TRBV18|TRBJ2-1|NA
CASSLTPEQFF
TGTGCCAGCTCCCTGACGCCTGAGCAGTTCTTC
>NA|TRBV6-6|TRBJ2-3|TRBD2
CASSFPVAGRADTQYF
TGTGCCAGCAGTTTCCCCGTAGCGGGGCGCGCAGATACGCAGTATTTT
>NA|TRBV7-2|TRBJ2-4|NA
CASSIELAKNIQYF
TGTGCCAGCAGCATCGAACTAGCCAAAAACATTCAGTACTTC
>NA|TRBV20-1|TRBJ2-3|TRBD1
CSASGDRLPPDTQYF
TGCAGTGCTAGTGGGGACAGGCTCCCTCCAGATACGCAGTATTTT
>NA|TRBV20-1|TRBJ2-7|NA
CSALPGGSSYEQYF
TGCAGTGCTCTCCCCGGGGGTAGCTCCTACGAGCAGTACTTC
>few|TRBV20-1|TRBJ1-2|TRBD1
CSARQGAYGYTF
TGCAGTGCCCGACAGGGGGCCTATGGCTACACCTTC
>NA|TRBV29-1|TRBJ1-2|NA
CSVIRADYGYTF
TGCAGCGTTATTCGTGCAGACTATGGCTACACCTTC
>NA|TRBV20-1|TRBJ2-1|TRBD2
CSARVGGSGYNEQFF
TGCAGTGCTAGAGTTGGCGGGAGTGGGTACAATGAGCAGTTCTTC
>NA|TRBV20-1|TRBJ1-1|NA
CSAPWPGKTEAFF
TGCAGTGCCCCTTGGCCGGGGAAAACTGAAGCTTTCTTT
>NA|TRBV29-1|TRBJ2-1|NA
CSAERDNEQFF
TGCAGCGCTGAACGAGACAATGAGCAGTTCTTC
>NA|TRBV19|TRBJ1-2|NA
CASSLQRYGYTF
TGTGCCAGTAGTCTCCAGCGGTATGGCTACACCTTC
>NA|TRBV5-1|TRBJ1-5|NA
CASRRTENSNQPQHF
TGCGCCAGCAGGAGGACGGAAAACAGCAATCAGCCCCAGCATTTT
>NA|TRBV28|TRBJ2-3|TRBD1
CASSSGTGGTDTQYF
TGTGCCAGCAGCTCCGGGACAGGGGGGACAGATACGCAGTATTTT
>NA|TRBV7-2|TRBJ1-2|NA
CASSLATALTGGYTF
TGTGCCAGCAGCTTAGCCACAGCATTAACGGGTGGCTACACCTTC
>NA|TRBV3-1|TRBJ1-1|NA
CASSQDSRAEAFF
TGTGCCAGCAGCCAGGATTCGAGGGCTGAAGCTTTCTTT
>NA|TRBV28|TRBJ1-5|NA
CASSSTEVTQHF
TGTGCCAGCAGTTCGACGGAGGTGACCCAGCATTTT
>NA|TRBV3-1|TRBJ2-7|TRBD2
CASSQELAGGPHEQYF
TGTGCCAGCAGCCAGGAATTAGCGGGAGGGCCCCACGAGCAGTACTTC
>NA|TRBV28|TRBJ1-1|NA
CASSEGMRTEAFF
TGTGCCAGCAGTGAGGGGATGCGGACTGAAGCTTTCTTT
>NA|TRBV27|TRBJ2-1|TRBD2
CASSFSGSRGNEQFF
TGTGCCAGCAGTTTTAGCGGGAGTAGGGGGAATGAGCAGTTCTTC
>once|TRBV3-1|TRBJ1-1|NA
CASSQEGVANTEAFF
TGTGCCAGCAGCCAAGAAGGAGTCGCGAACACTGAAGCTTTCTTT
>NA|TRBV3-1|TRBJ1-1|NA
CASSRLTGTTEAFF
TGTGCCAGCAGCCGCCTCACAGGGACGACTGAAGCTTTCTTT
>once|TRBV29-1|TRBJ2-1|TRBD2
CSVKGGGFSYNEQFF
TGCAGCGTGAAGGGCGGGGGGTTCTCCTACAATGAGCAGTTCTTC
>NA|TRBV20-1|TRBJ2-1|TRBD2
CSAKTSGSLSYNEQFF
TGCAGTGCAAAGACTAGCGGGAGCCTTTCTTACAATGAGCAGTTCTTC
>NA|TRBV7-9|TRBJ2-1|TRBD2
CASSLGTAGSSFF
TGTGCCAGCAGCTTAGGTACAGCGGGGAGTTCGTTCTTC